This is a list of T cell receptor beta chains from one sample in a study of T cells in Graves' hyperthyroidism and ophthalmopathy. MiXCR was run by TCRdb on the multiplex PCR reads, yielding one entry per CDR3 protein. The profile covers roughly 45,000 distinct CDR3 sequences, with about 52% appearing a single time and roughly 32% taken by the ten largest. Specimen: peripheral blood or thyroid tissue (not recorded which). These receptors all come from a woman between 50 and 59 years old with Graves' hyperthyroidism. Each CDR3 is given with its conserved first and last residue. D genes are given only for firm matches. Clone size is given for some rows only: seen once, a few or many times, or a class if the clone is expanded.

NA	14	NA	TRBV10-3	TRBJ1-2	CAIRDGAGDYGYTF	TGTGCCATCAGAGACGGAGCGGGCGACTATGGCTACACCTTC
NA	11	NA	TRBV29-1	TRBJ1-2	CSVGGDYGYTF	TGCAGCGTTGGGGGCGACTATGGCTACACCTTC
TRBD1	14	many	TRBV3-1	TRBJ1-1	CASNPGTGVTEAFF	TGTGCCAGCAACCCCGGGACAGGCGTTACTGAAGCTTTCTTT
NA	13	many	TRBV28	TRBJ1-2	CASSRVGPYGYTF	TGTGCCAGCAGTCGAGTCGGACCCTATGGCTACACCTTC
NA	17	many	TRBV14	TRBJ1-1	CASSQDFHGTGNTEAFF	TGTGCCAGCAGCCAAGACTTCCATGGCACAGGAAACACTGAAGCTTTCTTT
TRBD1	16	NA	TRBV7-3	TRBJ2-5	CASSIGTDGGRETQYF	TGTGCCAGCAGCATAGGGACAGATGGGGGACGGGAGACCCAGTACTTC
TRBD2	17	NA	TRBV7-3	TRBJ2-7	CASSLYPGLAGSYEQYF	TGTGCCAGCAGCCTATACCCGGGACTAGCGGGATCCTACGAGCAGTACTTC
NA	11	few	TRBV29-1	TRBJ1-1	CSVAHRNTAFF	TGCAGCGTCGCTCACCGGAACACAGCTTTCTTT
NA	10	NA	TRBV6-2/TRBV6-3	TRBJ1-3	CASRGETIYF	TGTGCCAGCAGAGGAGAGACCATATATTTT
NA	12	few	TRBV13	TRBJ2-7	CASRPEGYEQYF	TGTGCCAGCAGGCCTGAGGGCTATGAGCAGTACTTC
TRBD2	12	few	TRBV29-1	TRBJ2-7	CSVLAGSYEQYF	TGCAGCGTCCTAGCGGGATCCTACGAGCAGTACTTC
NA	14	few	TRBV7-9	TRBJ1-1	CASSVDRLNTEAFF	TGTGCCAGCAGCGTCGACAGGTTGAACACTGAAGCTTTCTTT
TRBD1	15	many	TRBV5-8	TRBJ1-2	CASSRTGNLNYGYTF	TGTGCCAGCAGCAGGACAGGGAACCTTAACTATGGCTACACCTTC
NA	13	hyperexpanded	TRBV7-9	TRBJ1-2	CASSGPLNYGYTF	TGTGCCAGCAGCGGACCCCTAAACTATGGCTACACCTTC
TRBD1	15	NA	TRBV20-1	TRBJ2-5	CSARAGTGLAVTQYF	TGCAGTGCTAGAGCGGGGACAGGGCTTGCAGTGACCCAGTACTTC